This entry features one T cell receptor (beta chain) sequence. Its antigen is not known. The data derive from a study of blood T cells in healthy people across ages. Broader study findings: Calculation of diversity from one million T cells yielded estimates considered to be underestimates.

Caucasian, healthy and from Russia, the donors were aged between about 6 and 90. CDR3 size: 17 residues. Trimming at V came to 5 bases and at J to 6 bases, leaving 13 bases not matched to a gene. Alongside a J-beta primer mix, a sample-barcoded 5' primer served in a second PCR lasting roughly 7 to 11 cycles. Using its own MiXCR run on the 5' RACE reads, TCRdb lists one record per CDR3 protein. The sample has almost 1 million distinct CDR3 sequences, roughly half seen once. The sequence came from a woman aged 55 to 70 in good health. The sequencing input was blood. The chain couples TRBV12-3 or TRBV12-4 to TRBJ1-1; 12 nucleotides match TRBD1. CDR3: CASSRIGTGGWVAEAFF. The DNA for the CDR3 is TGTGCCAGCAGTCGGATCGGGACAGGGGGCTGGGTGGCTGAAGCTTTCTTT.